This TCR beta chain comes out of a study of cytomegalovirus exposure and HLA in healthy donors. It was with 60 Vbeta and 13 Jbeta primers that the PCR ran. TCRdb's copy holds only in-frame clones and misses some; the assay was immunoSEQ multiplex PCR. This sample has 200,000 or so clones; almost 80% occur once, and the top ten carry 3.8%. Findings and caveats of the study: An analysis was carried out later, and it reportedly showed fewer N-insertions in an Asian-associated ancestry cluster than the roughly 670-donor mean. Highly shared sequence variants in one cluster were likely a sequencing artifact. Within an earlier analysis, most TCR beta V segments proved productive either about 90% or about 30% of the time.

The germline CDR1 and CDR2 sequences are MNHEY and SMNVEV (reference sequence). The V end was cut by 3 bases, the J end by 1 base, with 13 bases between. The CDR3 is 15 residues long. About this clone: Its antigen remains unknown.

Sequenced input: PBMCs. This clonotype was obtained from a male donor in good health and CMV-seronegative. The chain links TRBV27 to TRBJ2-7; a possible D gene is TRBD2 (5 bases). CDR3 loop: CASSFGPGVSYEQYF. The CDR3 nucleotides are TGTGCCAGCAGTTTCGGGCCCGGGGTTTCCTACGAGCAGTACTTC.